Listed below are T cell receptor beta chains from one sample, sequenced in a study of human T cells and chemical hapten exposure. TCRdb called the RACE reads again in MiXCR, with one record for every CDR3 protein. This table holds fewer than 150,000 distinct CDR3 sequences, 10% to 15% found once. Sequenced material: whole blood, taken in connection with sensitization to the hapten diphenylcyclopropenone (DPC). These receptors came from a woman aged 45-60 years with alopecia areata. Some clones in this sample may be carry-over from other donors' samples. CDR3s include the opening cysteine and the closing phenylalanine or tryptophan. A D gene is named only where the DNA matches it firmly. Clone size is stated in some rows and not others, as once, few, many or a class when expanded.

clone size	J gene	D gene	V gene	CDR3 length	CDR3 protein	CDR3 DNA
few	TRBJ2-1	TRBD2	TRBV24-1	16	CATSGGVLAGDSEQFF	TGTGCCACCAGTGGAGGTGTGCTAGCGGGAGACTCTGAGCAGTTCTTC
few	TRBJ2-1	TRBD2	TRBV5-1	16	CASSLALAGGRDEQFF	TGCGCCAGCAGCTTGGCGCTAGCGGGAGGGAGGGATGAGCAGTTCTTC
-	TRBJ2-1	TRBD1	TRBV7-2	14	CASSLRTGVLEQFF	TGTGCCAGCAGCTTAAGGACAGGGGTGCTTGAGCAGTTCTTC
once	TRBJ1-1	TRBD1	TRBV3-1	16	CASSRHGQGKNTEAFF	TGTGCCAGCAGCCGCCACGGACAGGGGAAGAACACTGAAGCTTTCTTT
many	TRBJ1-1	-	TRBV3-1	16	CASSPRRGRLNTEAFF	TGTGCCAGCAGCCCCCGGCGGGGACGGCTGAACACTGAAGCTTTCTTT
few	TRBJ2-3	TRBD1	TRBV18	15	CASSTGTGKSNTQYF	TGTGCCAGCTCAACCGGGACAGGGAAGTCTAATACGCAGTATTTT
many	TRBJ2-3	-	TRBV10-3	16	CAISDAGIGTTDTQYF	TGTGCCATCAGTGATGCCGGGATCGGAACCACAGATACGCAGTATTTT
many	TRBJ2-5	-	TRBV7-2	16	CASSLAAGGVVETQYF	TGTGCCAGCAGCTTAGCGGCGGGCGGTGTGGTGGAGACCCAGTACTTC
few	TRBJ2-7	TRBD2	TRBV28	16	CASRGTGTSTFYEQYF	TGTGCCAGCAGGGGGACCGGGACTAGCACCTTCTACGAGCAGTACTTC
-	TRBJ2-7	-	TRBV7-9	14	CASSQDGYSYEQYF	TGTGCCAGCAGCCAGGACGGATACTCCTACGAGCAGTACTTC
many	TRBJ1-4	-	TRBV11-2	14	CASSPTGIIEKLFF	TGTGCCAGCAGCCCCACAGGGATAATTGAAAAACTGTTTTTT
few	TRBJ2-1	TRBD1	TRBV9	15	CASSIRTGTQNEQFF	TGTGCCAGCAGCATCCGGACAGGCACGCAGAATGAGCAGTTCTTC
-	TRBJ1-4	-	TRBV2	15	CASRNQGLTNEKLFF	TGTGCCAGCAGAAACCAGGGGCTGACTAATGAAAAACTGTTTTTT
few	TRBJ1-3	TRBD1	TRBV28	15	CASSPDRGPGNTIYF	TGTGCCAGCAGTCCGGACAGGGGGCCTGGAAACACCATATATTTT
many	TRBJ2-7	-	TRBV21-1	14	CASSKRDRAYEQYF	TGTGCCAGCAGCAAAAGGGACAGGGCCTACGAGCAGTACTTC
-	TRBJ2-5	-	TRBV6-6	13	CTSSLISGAAQYF	TGTACCAGCAGTTTAATCTCGGGGGCAGCCCAGTACTTC
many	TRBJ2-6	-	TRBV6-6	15	CASRARVSGANVLTF	TGTGCCAGCAGGGCCCGAGTCTCTGGGGCCAACGTCCTGACTTTC
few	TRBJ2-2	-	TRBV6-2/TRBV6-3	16	CASTLSTAANTGELFF	TGTGCCAGCACCCTGTCGACGGCCGCGAACACCGGGGAGCTGTTTTTT
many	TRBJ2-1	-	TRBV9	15	CASSVEGPNYNEQFF	TGTGCCAGCAGCGTAGAAGGACCGAACTACAATGAGCAGTTCTTC
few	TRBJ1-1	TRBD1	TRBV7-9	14	CASSLKGASTEAFF	TGTGCCAGCAGCTTGAAGGGGGCGAGCACTGAAGCTTTCTTT
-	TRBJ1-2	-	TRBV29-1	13	CSSSDPGVEGYTF	TGCAGCTCCTCGGACCCAGGGGTAGAAGGCTACACCTTC
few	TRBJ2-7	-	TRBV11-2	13	CASSLDSMYEQYF	TGTGCCAGCAGCTTAGATAGTATGTACGAGCAGTACTTC
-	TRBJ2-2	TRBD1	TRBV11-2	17	CASSLEVTGMNTGELFF	TGTGCCAGCAGCTTAGAGGTGACAGGGATGAACACCGGGGAGCTGTTTTTT
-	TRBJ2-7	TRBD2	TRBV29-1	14	CSVDETSVAYEQYF	TGCAGCGTTGACGAGACTAGCGTCGCCTACGAGCAGTACTTC
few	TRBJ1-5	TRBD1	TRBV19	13	CASSVQGAGPQHF	TGTGCCAGTAGTGTACAGGGGGCCGGGCCCCAGCATTTT
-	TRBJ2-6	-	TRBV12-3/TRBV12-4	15	CASSLVGGGANVLTF	TGTGCCAGCAGTTTAGTGGGAGGTGGGGCCAACGTCCTGACTTTC
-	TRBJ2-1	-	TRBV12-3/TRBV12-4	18	CASSLGVGGVSSYNEQFF	TGTGCCAGCAGTTTAGGAGTTGGAGGGGTGAGCTCCTACAATGAGCAGTTCTTC
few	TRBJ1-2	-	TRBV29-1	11	CSAGVGYGYTF	TGCAGCGCCGGTGTCGGCTATGGCTACACCTTC
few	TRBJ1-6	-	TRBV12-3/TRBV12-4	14	CASTEGSYNSPLHF	TGTGCCAGCACCGAGGGTTCCTATAATTCACCCCTCCACTTT
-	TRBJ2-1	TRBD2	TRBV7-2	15	CASSFGLAGPGEQFF	TGTGCCAGCAGCTTTGGACTAGCGGGGCCTGGTGAGCAGTTCTTC
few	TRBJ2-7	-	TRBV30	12	CAWSSTRREQYF	TGTGCCTGGAGCTCCACTCGGCGCGAGCAGTACTTC